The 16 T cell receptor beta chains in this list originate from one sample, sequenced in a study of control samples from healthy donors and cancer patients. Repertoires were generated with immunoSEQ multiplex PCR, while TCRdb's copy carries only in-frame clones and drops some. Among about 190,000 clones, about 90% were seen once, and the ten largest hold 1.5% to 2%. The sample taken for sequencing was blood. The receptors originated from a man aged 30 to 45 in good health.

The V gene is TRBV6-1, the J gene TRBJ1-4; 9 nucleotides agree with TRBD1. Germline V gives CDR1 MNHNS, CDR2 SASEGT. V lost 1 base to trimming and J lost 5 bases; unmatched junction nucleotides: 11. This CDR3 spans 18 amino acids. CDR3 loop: CASSEVRGGTGRNEKLFF. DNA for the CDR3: TGTGCCAGCAGTGAAGTAAGAGGGGGGACAGGGAGGAATGAAAAACTGTTTTTT.

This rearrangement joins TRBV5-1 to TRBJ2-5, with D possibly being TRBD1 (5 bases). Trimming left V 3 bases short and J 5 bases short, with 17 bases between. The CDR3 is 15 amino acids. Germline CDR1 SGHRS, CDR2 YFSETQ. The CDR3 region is CASSYGHEMEETQYF. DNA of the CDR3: TGCGCCAGCAGCTACGGACACGAAATGGAGGAGACCCAGTACTTC.

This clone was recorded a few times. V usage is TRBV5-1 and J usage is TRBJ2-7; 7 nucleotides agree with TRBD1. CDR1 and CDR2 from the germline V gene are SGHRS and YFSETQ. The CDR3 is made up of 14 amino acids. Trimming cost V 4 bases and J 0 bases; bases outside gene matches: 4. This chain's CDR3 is CASSPRTGSYEQYF. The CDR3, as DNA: TGCGCCAGCAGCCCGCGGACAGGCTCCTACGAGCAGTACTTC.

The CDR3 protein is CASRKQGSRDYGYTF. The CDR3 DNA reads TGTGCCAGCAGAAAACAGGGATCAAGAGATTATGGCTACACCTTC. This chain links TRBV27 with TRBJ1-2; D perhaps matches TRBD1 (6 bases). V was shortened by 6 bases and J by 5 bases, with 19 bases between the two germline ends. This CDR3 contains 15 residues. CDR1 is MNHEY, CDR2 SMNVEV, per germline (reference sequence).

The CDR3 is CATLPGQYNQPQHF. For the CDR3, the DNA is TGTGCCACCCTACCGGGACAGTACAATCAGCCCCAGCATTTT. V gene TRBV6-5 combines with J gene TRBJ1-5, with 7 positions matching TRBD1. Germline V gene data show CDR1 as MNHEY and CDR2 as SVGAGI. V gave up 10 bases and J gave up 3 bases; unmatched junction bases: 9. The CDR3 is 14 residues long.

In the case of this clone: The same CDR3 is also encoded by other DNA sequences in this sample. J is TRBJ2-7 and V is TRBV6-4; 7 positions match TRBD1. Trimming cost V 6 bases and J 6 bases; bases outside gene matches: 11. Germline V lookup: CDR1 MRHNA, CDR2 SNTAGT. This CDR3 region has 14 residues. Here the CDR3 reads CASRAGGGGCEQYF. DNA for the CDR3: TGTGCCAGCAGGGCAGGGGGTGGGGGTTGCGAGCAGTACTTC.

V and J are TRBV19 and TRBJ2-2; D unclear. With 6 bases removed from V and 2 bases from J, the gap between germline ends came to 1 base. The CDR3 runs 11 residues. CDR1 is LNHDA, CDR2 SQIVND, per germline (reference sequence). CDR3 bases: TGTGCCAGTAGCAACACCGGGGAGCTGTTTTTT. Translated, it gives CASSNTGELFF.

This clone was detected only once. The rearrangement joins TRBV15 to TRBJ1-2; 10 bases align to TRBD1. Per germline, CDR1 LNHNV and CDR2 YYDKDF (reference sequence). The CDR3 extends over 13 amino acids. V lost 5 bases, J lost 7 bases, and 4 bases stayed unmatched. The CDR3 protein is CATSRQGAGGYTF. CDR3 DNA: TGTGCCACCAGCCGACAGGGGGCGGGTGGCTACACCTTC.

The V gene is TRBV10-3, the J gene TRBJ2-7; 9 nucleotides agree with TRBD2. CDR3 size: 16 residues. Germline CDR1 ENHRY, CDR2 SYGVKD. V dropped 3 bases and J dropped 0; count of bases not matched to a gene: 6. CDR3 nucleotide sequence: TGTGCCATCAGTGACGGTGGCGGGGGGGTCTCCTACGAGCAGTACTTC. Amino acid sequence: CAISDGGGGVSYEQYF.

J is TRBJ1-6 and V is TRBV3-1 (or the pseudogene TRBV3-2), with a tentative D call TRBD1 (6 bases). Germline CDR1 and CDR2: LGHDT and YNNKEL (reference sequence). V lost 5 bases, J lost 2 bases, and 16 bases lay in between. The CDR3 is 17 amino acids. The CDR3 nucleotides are TGTGCCAGCAGCAGTACAGGGATACCACCCTATAATTCACCCCTCCACTTT. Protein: CASSSTGIPPYNSPLHF.

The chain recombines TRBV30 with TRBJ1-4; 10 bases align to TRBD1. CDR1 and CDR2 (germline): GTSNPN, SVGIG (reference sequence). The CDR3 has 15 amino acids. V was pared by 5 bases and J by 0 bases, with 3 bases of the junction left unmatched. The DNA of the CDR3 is TGTGCCTGGGCCGGGACAGGGGCAACTAATGAAAAACTGTTTTTT. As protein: CAWAGTGATNEKLFF.

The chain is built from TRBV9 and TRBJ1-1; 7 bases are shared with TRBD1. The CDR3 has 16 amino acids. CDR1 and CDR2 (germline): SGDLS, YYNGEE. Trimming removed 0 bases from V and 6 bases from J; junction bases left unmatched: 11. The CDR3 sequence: CASSVGFQGVISEAFF. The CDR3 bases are TGTGCCAGCAGCGTAGGGTTTCAGGGGGTGATCTCTGAAGCTTTCTTT.

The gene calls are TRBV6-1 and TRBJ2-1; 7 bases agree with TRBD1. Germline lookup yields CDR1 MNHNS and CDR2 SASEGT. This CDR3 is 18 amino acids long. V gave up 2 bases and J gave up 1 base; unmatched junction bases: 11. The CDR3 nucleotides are TGTGCCAGCAGTGAATTGGGAAAGTGGACAGGTTCCTACAATGAGCAGTTCTTC. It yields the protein CASSELGKWTGSYNEQFF.

The CDR3 DNA reads as TGCGCCAGCAGCCAAGGTCTAGGGACTCGTGATACGCAGTATTTT. As protein: CASSQGLGTRDTQYF. The chain joins TRBV4-1 to TRBJ2-3; the D gene is possibly TRBD2 (6 bases). The CDR3 sequence is 15 residues long. Trimming left V 1 base short and J 6 bases short, with 14 bases between. Looked up from germline, CDR1 is MGHRA and CDR2 is YSYEKL.

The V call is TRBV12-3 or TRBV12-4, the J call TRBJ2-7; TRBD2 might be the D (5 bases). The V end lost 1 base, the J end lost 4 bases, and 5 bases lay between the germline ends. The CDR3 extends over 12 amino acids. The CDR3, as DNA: TGTGCCAGCAGTTTAGGGGAGTACGAGCAGTACTTC. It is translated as CASSLGEYEQYF.

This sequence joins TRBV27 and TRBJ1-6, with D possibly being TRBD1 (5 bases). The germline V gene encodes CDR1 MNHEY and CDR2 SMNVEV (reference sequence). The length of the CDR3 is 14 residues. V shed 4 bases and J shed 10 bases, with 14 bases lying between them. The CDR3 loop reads CASSWTGTRSPLHF. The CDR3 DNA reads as TGTGCCAGCAGTTGGACCGGGACCAGGTCACCCCTCCACTTT.